This TCR beta chain was sequenced during a study of T cell responses to AZD1222 COVID-19 vaccine. Using immunoSEQ multiplex PCR, the repertoire was profiled, and TCRdb retains in-frame clones only, with some absent. This table holds about 140,000 clones, around 89% found once. Overall study findings and caveats: In all cases, repertoires were sampled only after the peak T cell response. Spike-wide vaccine-associated CD4 TCRs dominated at 160-218 and 743-854. Among the donors, most were white British and more were female, and clonal diversity was possibly underestimated.

Germline V gene lookup returns CDR1 SGHRS and CDR2 YFSETQ. V lost 5 bases and J lost 4, with 24 bases in between. The CDR3 has 17 residues. Comment on this clone: What it recognizes is unknown.

This chain links TRBV5-1 with TRBJ1-1; D remains unclear. The sequencing here drew on peripheral blood, taken 28 days after the second AZD1222 dose. This TCR was sampled from an adult who received the AZD1222 COVID-19 vaccine. The CDR3 DNA follows: TGCGCCAGCAGTTATTGGCCCTCGCCCAACTTAGGCACTGAAGCTTTCTTT. Residues: CASSYWPSPNLGTEAFF.